What follows describes a single T cell receptor beta chain. Its antigen is unknown. No much larger clone is present one base from it, and per-base qualities are unavailable. The entry originates in a study of shared clonotypes between healthy human individuals (dated by TCRdb to about 2020). Study-wide context: Two women and a few men aged 18 to 49 years were included in the cohort. For each donor, three plates each were used for CD4 naive and CD4 memory, two plates were used for CD8 naive, and one plate was used for CD8 memory. The study deeply sequenced blood TCR repertoires of about 5 healthy adults to estimate repertoire size and the extent of clonotype sharing between individuals. To increase sequencing depth and limit assay-specific biases, TCR repertoire library preparation and sequencing were carried out by different laboratories using diverse techniques. Between about 0.9 and 8.9 billion PBMCs per donor were obtained by leukapheresis. The full study reports these points: Compared with non-shared clonotypes, clonotypes shared by all four sorted-subset donors had higher generation probabilities. The small number of donors limited the genetic and exposure-history diversity represented. Pairwise subsampling indicated that sequencing depth was expected to affect the degree of clonotype sharing among donors. Estimated clonotype richness was generally larger for naive than for memory subsets. Even with the large sequencing depth, rarefaction of the sorted-subset datasets indicated that sequencing was incomplete. Sampling was restricted to blood, and TCR repertoires in tissue are likely to differ from TCR repertoires in blood. Sharing across a handful of donors was observed for around 4.8% of naive CD4, 3% to 4% of naive CD8, around 2.5% of memory CD4, and about 0.39% of memory CD8 clonotypes.

Using the deep immunoSEQ assay, TCR CDR3 regions were amplified from genomic DNA by multiplex PCR. Extracted genomic DNA from each cell subset was spread evenly across all wells of several immunoSEQ 96-well plates, with each plate serving as a replicate. For sorted subsets, each replicate PCR was loaded with 200 ng genomic DNA, equivalent to 30,000 or so T cell genomes. The purified libraries were quantified using a Qubit 3.0 fluorometer, sized with a Bioanalyzer 2100, and then quantified again using the KAPA Library Quantification kit. A separate single-read 150-cycle Illumina NextSeq 550 flow cell was used to sequence each immunoSEQ 96-well plate. The original methods were these. Because only junctional sequences without quality scores were contained in the immunoSEQ output, filtering matching that applied to full-length reads could not be performed. To assign V/J genes and CDR3, sequences were annotated against IMGT germline references using PyIR, a Python wrapper for IgBLAST v1.9. Reads were removed for weak V/J assignments (E-value above 1e-6), missing CDR3, stop codons, out-of-frame junctions, or ambiguous translated residues. V3J clonotypes were defined by identical inferred V gene, J gene, and CDR3 amino acid sequence. To compute the percentage overlap between repertoires, the number of shared unique clonotypes was divided by the size of the smaller repertoire. RTK rarefaction, the Chao1 estimator, and Recon v2.1 estimates of unobserved clonotypes were used to assess repertoire richness. OLGA was used to compute generation probabilities for all TCRbeta clonotypes that the gDNA method yielded from a handful of donors. The table was pulled from immuneACCESS by TCRdb, which kept in-frame rearrangements only. Such tables lose some clones; where checked, under half of the loss comes from unresolved V genes, and the rest has no known cause. That table supplies the V and J calls and clone size; D and trimming were determined from the DNA. This sample holds 2,500,000 or so clones; roughly 93% were observed only once. About 0.39% of the sample belongs to the ten largest clones.

Including the terminal cysteine and phenylalanine, the CDR3 comprises 15 residues. CDR3 DNA only is kept here, 45 bases in frame from base 1. The germline V gene (reference sequence) sets CDR1 to SEHNR and CDR2 to FQNEAQ. The V and J ends are trimmed by 4 bases and 4 bases, leaving 14 bases between them. The donors were healthy, HIV-negative adults who had no recently reported acute infections or vaccinations. All donors were Caucasian adults living in Nashville, Tennessee, USA. CD4+ T cells were enriched through magnetic negative selection, after which naive cells were positively selected on CD45RA and the remaining negative fraction served as the memory subset. Blood was collected by leukapheresis, and PBMCs were isolated by Ficoll-Histopaque density gradient centrifugation and then cryopreserved in liquid nitrogen vapor phase. Analytical flow cytometry was used to check the purity and quantity of every magnetically sorted T cell population. From each sorted fraction, genomic DNA was isolated and quantified by UV absorbance on a Nanodrop 2000c.

The rearrangement combines TRBV7-9 with TRBJ1-3; a confident D gene designation cannot be given. This TCR derives from a man younger than 30 in good health. Some clones in this sample may be carry-over from other donors' samples. Sequencing input: naive CD4+ T cells from PBMCs. The cell subset or site tag for this specimen amounts to: CD45RA+ positively selected. The DNA sequence follows: TGTGCCAGCAGCTCCGGGCCGCAAATGGGAAACACCATATATTTT. Its protein reads: CASSSGPQMGNTIYF.